This paragraph reports one TCR beta chain. This entry is derived from a study of blood T cell repertoires in COVID-19. Background on the study: Some COVID-19 samples were acute and others convalescent; all came from the United States, Italy and Spain. PBMCs, B-cell-depleted T cells, or T cells were the source of the cDNA or gDNA that made up the material.

This CDR3 spans 12 amino acids. Looked up from germline, CDR1 is SEHNR and CDR2 is FQNEAQ (reference sequence). V was shortened by 6 bases and J by 5 bases, with 10 bases between the two germline ends. Authors' data handling: Amplification of reference gene primers provided the estimated nucleated cell counts. Generated by immunoSEQ multiplex PCR, the TCRdb table keeps only in-frame clones and is missing some. The DNA was the basis for D and trimming; V, J and clone size are from that table. The sample lists around 16,000 clones; about 90% were seen once. The source is a human donor in a cohort sampled during active COVID-19. Material: peripheral blood. The chain joins TRBV7-9 to TRBJ2-5, with no clear D. CDR3 sequence (DNA): TGTGCCAGCAGTTCGTACGAGGAGACCCAGTACTTC. Residues: CASSSYEETQYF. The whole variable domain, remainder taken from reference TRBV7-9 and TRBJ2-5, is DTGVSQNPRHKITKRGQNVTFRCDPISEHNRLYWYRQTLGQGPEFLTYFQNEAQLEKSRLLSDRFSAERPKGSFSTLEIQRTEQGDSAMYLCASSSYEETQYFGPGTRLLVL.